This entry lists 9 T cell receptor beta chains sequenced from one sample in a study of T cells in Graves' hyperthyroidism and ophthalmopathy (dated by TCRdb to about 2019). The library was built by means of multiplex PCR. Sequenced on an Illumina HiSeq 2000. The TCR beta CDR3 regions were amplified from RNA transcripts. The first round of RT-PCR for the TCR CDR3 was performed with the HTBI primer set and the Qiagen OneStep RT-PCR kit. TCRdb handled the public reads itself, with Q25 trimming in fastp and clone calling in MiXCR, and kept productive beta chains. All rows with the same CDR3 protein become a single entry with the most common DNA and genes. The table for this sample lists about 360,000 distinct CDR3 sequences; about 13% of them were counted only once. The ten largest clones represent 9.2% of the sample. The material sequenced was blood. Every receptor here comes from a woman under 30 with Graves' hyperthyroidism.

Ten or more counts support this clonotype. The chain links TRBV13 to TRBJ2-4; the D gene is possibly TRBD2 (6 bases). V lost 2 bases and J 0 bases, leaving 8 bases between the germline ends. This CDR3 spans 15 amino acids. Germline V gene sequence: CDR1 PRHDT, CDR2 FYEKMQ (reference sequence). This CDR3 reads CASSLRAGAKNIQYF. CDR3 in DNA: TGTGCCAGCAGCTTACGAGCGGGAGCCAAAAACATTCAGTACTTC.

This clonotype has ten or more counts. The chain carries TRBV28 and TRBJ1-2; 7 bases are a match to TRBD1. Trimming cost V 3 bases and J 7 bases; bases outside gene matches: 14. CDR1 and CDR2 from the germline V gene are MDHEN and SYDVKM. The CDR3 is 16 residues long. CDR3 bases: TGTGCCAGCAGTTTGAGTTTGGGGAACAGGGGCTTTGGCTACACCTTC. Amino acids: CASSLSLGNRGFGYTF.

Regarding this clonotype: This may be a read error: a much more frequent sequence differs by one nucleotide. The genes are TRBV20-1 and TRBJ1-5; 9 bases agree with TRBD1. Germline V gives CDR1 DFQATT, CDR2 SNEGSKA (reference sequence). CDR3 length: 14 residues. CDR3 region: CSAWKGTGHQLQHF. In DNA, the CDR3 is TGCAGTGCTTGGAAAGGGACAGGGCATCAGCTCCAGCATTTT.

This clonotype came up many times. CDR3 amino acids: CASSFPNIAGASGTQYF. CDR3 DNA: TGTGCCAGCAGTTTCCCGAACATAGCGGGAGCATCAGGGACCCAGTACTTC. The gene calls are TRBV28 and TRBJ2-5; 9 nucleotides line up with TRBD2. The CDR3 contains 17 residues. Per germline, CDR1 MDHEN and CDR2 SYDVKM. Trimming at V came to 3 bases and at J to 7 bases, leaving 15 bases not matched to a gene.

This clonotype was seen many times. The chain joins TRBV7-9 to TRBJ2-1; 7 nucleotides align to TRBD1. Germline CDR1 SEHNR, CDR2 FQNEAQ (reference sequence). Losses at the gene ends were 6 bases for V and 4 bases for J; bases not matched to a gene: 9. The CDR3 sequence is 15 residues long. This CDR3 reads CASRDRDSLYNEQFF. The DNA for the CDR3 is TGTGCCAGCAGAGATCGGGACAGCCTATACAATGAGCAGTTCTTC.

This clonotype was counted only a few times. One end of the junction varies from germline; a read error may be responsible. The chain links TRBV2 to TRBJ2-5, with a tentative D call TRBD2 (5 bases). From germline, CDR1 is SNHLY and CDR2 FYNNEI. The CDR3 contains 13 residues. CDR3 nucleotides: TGTGCCAGCAGTGATCTGGCCTCATCGGGGAGTAACTTC. This gives the protein CASSDLASSGSNF. Using reference TRBV2 and TRBJ2-5 for the parts outside the CDR3, the full variable domain is EPEVTQTPSHQVTQMGQEVILRCVPISNHLYFYWYRQILGQKVEFLVSFYNNEISEKSEIFDDQFSVERPDGSNFTLKIRSTKLEDSAMYFCASSDLASSGSNFGPGTRLLVL.

This clonotype was detected ten times or more. J is TRBJ2-5 and V is TRBV12-3 or TRBV12-4, with TRBD1 identical over 9 bases. V shed 3 bases and J 4 bases; nucleotides not matched to a gene: 6. The CDR3 totals 15 residues. Here the CDR3 reads CASSFGDREGETQYF. In DNA form, the CDR3 reads TGTGCCAGCAGTTTTGGGGACAGGGAGGGAGAGACCCAGTACTTC.

The gene calls are TRBV5-4 and TRBJ2-1; TRBD2 aligns across 7 bases. CDR1 and CDR2 (germline): SGHNT, YYREEE (reference sequence). The CDR3 extends over 17 amino acids. V lost 5 bases to trimming and J lost 9 bases; unmatched junction nucleotides: 20. The CDR3 nucleotides are TGTGCCAGCAGTCCCGGTGGCCGGGGCGGGAGTATGTTTGAGCAGTTCTTC. Its protein is CASSPGGRGGSMFEQFF.

This clonotype was recorded at least ten times. The V gene is TRBV2, the J gene TRBJ2-7; 11 positions match TRBD2. Trimming cost V 1 base and J 7 bases; bases outside gene matches: 6. This CDR3 has 15 amino acids. The germline V gene has CDR1 SNHLY and CDR2 FYNNEI. The CDR3 region is CASSEELAGAWEQYF. CDR3 in DNA: TGTGCCAGCAGTGAAGAACTAGCGGGAGCTTGGGAGCAGTACTTC.